These T cell receptor beta chains were read from a single sample in a study of blood T cell repertoires in COVID-19. Repertoires were generated with immunoSEQ multiplex PCR, while TCRdb's copy carries only in-frame clones and drops some. This sample has around 300,000 clones, with approximately 90% found just once. The material sequenced was peripheral blood. The receptor source for this set is a woman between 25 and 40 years old with COVID-19, enrolled during active disease. The CDR3 runs from the conserved cysteine through the conserved F or W. A D gene is named only where the DNA matches it firmly. Clone size is not always given. Where it is, it says once, few, many or a class for expanded clones.

cdr3_aa,cdr3_nt,v_call,clone_size,d_call,j_call
CASSSLAGGLSSYNEQFF,TGTGCCAGCAGTTCTCTAGCGGGGGGTCTAAGCTCCTACAATGAGCAGTTCTTC,TRBV6-2/TRBV6-3,NA,TRBD2,TRBJ2-1
CASSQDRQGLDEQYF,TGCGCCAGCAGCCAAGATCGACAGGGACTGGACGAGCAGTACTTC,TRBV4-3,NA,NA,TRBJ2-7
CASSFGTGDNQPQHF,TGCGCCAGCAGCTTCGGGACAGGGGACAATCAGCCCCAGCATTTT,TRBV5-1,NA,TRBD1,TRBJ1-5
CASSTGQASNSGNTIYF,TGCGCCAGCAGCACCGGACAGGCCTCCAACTCTGGAAACACCATATATTTT,TRBV5-1,NA,TRBD1,TRBJ1-3
CASSFFRPRGLSYNEQFF,TGTGCCAGCAGTTTTTTTCGCCCGAGGGGGCTCTCCTACAATGAGCAGTTCTTC,TRBV27,NA,TRBD1,TRBJ2-1
CASSKRGTGELFF,TGTGCCAGCAGCAAAAGGGGGACCGGGGAGCTGTTTTTT,TRBV13,NA,NA,TRBJ2-2
CASRGLAGGYNEQFF,TGTGCCAGCAGAGGGCTAGCGGGGGGTTACAATGAGCAGTTCTTC,TRBV5-4,once,TRBD2,TRBJ2-1
CASTSGGFLDEQFF,TGTGCCAGCACTAGCGGGGGGTTCTTGGATGAGCAGTTCTTC,TRBV2,NA,TRBD2,TRBJ2-1
CASSSQGNNSPLHF,TGTGCCAGCAGTTCACAGGGGAACAATTCACCCCTCCACTTT,TRBV7-2,NA,TRBD1,TRBJ1-6
CTSSQEGQSHTDTQYF,TGCACCAGCAGCCAAGAGGGGCAAAGCCACACAGATACGCAGTATTTT,TRBV1,NA,NA,TRBJ2-3
CASGLTSGGITGELFF,TGTGCCAGCGGACTGACTAGCGGGGGGATCACCGGGGAGCTGTTTTTT,TRBV7-7,NA,TRBD2,TRBJ2-2
CASSSRESNYGYTF,TGCGCCAGCAGCTCCCGCGAGAGCAACTATGGCTACACCTTC,TRBV5-1,NA,NA,TRBJ1-2